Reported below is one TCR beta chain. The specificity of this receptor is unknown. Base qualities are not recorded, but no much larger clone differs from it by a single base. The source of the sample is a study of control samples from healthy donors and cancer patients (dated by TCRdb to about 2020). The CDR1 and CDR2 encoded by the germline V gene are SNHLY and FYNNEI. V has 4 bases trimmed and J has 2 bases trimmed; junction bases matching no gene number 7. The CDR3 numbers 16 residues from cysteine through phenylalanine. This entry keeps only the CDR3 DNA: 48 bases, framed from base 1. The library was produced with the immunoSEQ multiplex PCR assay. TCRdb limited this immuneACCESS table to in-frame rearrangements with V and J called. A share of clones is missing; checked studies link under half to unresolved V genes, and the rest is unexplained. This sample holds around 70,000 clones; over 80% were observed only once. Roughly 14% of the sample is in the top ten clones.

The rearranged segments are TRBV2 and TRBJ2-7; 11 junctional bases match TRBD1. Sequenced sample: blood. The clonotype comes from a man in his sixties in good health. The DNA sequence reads TGTGCCAGCAGTGTTGAGGACAGGGGGCTGGCCTACGAGCAGTACTTC. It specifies CASSVEDRGLAYEQYF.